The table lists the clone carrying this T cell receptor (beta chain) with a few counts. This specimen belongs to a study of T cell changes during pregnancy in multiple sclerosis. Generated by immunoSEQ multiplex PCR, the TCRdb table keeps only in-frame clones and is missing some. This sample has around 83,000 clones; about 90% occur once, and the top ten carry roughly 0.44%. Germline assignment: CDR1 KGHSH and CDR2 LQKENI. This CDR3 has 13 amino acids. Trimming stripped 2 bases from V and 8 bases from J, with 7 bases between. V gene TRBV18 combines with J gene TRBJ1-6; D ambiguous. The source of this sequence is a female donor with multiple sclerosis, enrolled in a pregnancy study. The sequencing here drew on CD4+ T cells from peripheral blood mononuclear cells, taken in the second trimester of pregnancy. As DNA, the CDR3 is TGTGCCAGCTCACCAAAGCTCGATTCACCCCTCCACTTT. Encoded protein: CASSPKLDSPLHF.